The rows below give T cell receptor beta chains drawn from one sample of a study of technical replicates of blood from a few donors. The repertoire was sequenced with immunoSEQ multiplex PCR; TCRdb's copy has only in-frame clones and lacks some. The sample contains approximately 60,000 clones, roughly 86% of which appear only once. The sequencing sample was made of PBMCs. The receptors were sampled from a human donor in good health. Some clones in this sample may be carry-over from other donors' samples. Each CDR3 is given with its conserved first and last residue. Each record gives: clone size, D gene, V gene, J gene, CDR3 DNA, CDR3 protein. The D gene is left open where the match is weak. A clone size is listed for some rows: how often the clone was seen (once, few, many), or a class if it is expanded.

-	-	TRBV6-1	TRBJ1-1	TGTGCCACCAGTCACGGGAGTTTGAACACTGAAGCTTTCTTT	CATSHGSLNTEAFF
-	TRBD1	TRBV2	TRBJ2-7	TGTGCCAGCAAGAATACGGACAGGCTCCACGAGCAGTACTTC	CASKNTDRLHEQYF
-	-	TRBV10-3	TRBJ2-5	TGTGCCGTAGGACGGGGGTCGGGAGAGACCCAGTACTTC	CAVGRGSGETQYF
-	TRBD1	TRBV9	TRBJ2-7	TGTGCCAGCAGCGTAGCTCCAGGGGGCACCTACGAGCAGTACTTC	CASSVAPGGTYEQYF
-	-	TRBV5-6	TRBJ2-3	TGTGCCAGCAGCGCGTACTCCCCAGATACGCAGTATTTT	CASSAYSPDTQYF
-	-	TRBV5-6	TRBJ2-1	TGTGCCAGCAGCTTGGTTAGCGATGAGCAGTTCTTC	CASSLVSDEQFF
-	TRBD2	TRBV7-6	TRBJ2-5	TGTGCCAGCAGCCCCCTAGCGGGAGAAGGAGAGACCCAGTACTTC	CASSPLAGEGETQYF
-	-	TRBV5-1	TRBJ2-7	TGCGCCAGCAGCTTGAGCCCAGGGACCTACGAGCAGTACTTC	CASSLSPGTYEQYF
few	-	TRBV4-3	TRBJ1-1	TGCGCCAGCAGCCAAGAACCGGTCACGAACACTGAAGCTTTCTTT	CASSQEPVTNTEAFF
-	-	TRBV7-2	TRBJ1-2	TGTGCCAGCAGCTTAGTTGCGGGGGATTATGGCTACACCTTC	CASSLVAGDYGYTF
-	TRBD2	TRBV5-1	TRBJ2-2	TGCGCCAGCAGCCGACTAGCGGGAGAGGCCGGGGAGCTGTTTTTT	CASSRLAGEAGELFF
-	TRBD1	TRBV10-3	TRBJ1-6	TGTGCCACGACAGGGATGAATAATTCACCCCTCCACTTT	CATTGMNNSPLHF
-	-	TRBV7-2	TRBJ1-2	TGTGCCAGCAGCCAACCGGGACTCAGCTATGGCTACACCTTC	CASSQPGLSYGYTF
once	-	TRBV5-4	TRBJ2-2	TGTGCCAGCAGCTTGTTACTGAACACCGGGGAGCTGTTTTTT	CASSLLLNTGELFF
once	-	TRBV7-3	TRBJ2-2	TGTGCCAGCAGCTTAATGGGAGGCACCGGGGAGCTGTTTTTT	CASSLMGGTGELFF
once	TRBD1	TRBV7-2	TRBJ2-5	TGTGCCAGCAGCTTAGAAATCGGACAGGGGAGGACCCAGTACTTC	CASSLEIGQGRTQYF
-	TRBD1	TRBV11-2	TRBJ2-4	TGTGCCAGCAGCTTAGGGGCCGGACAGGGTGAAAACATTCAGTACTTC	CASSLGAGQGENIQYF
-	TRBD1	TRBV5-6	TRBJ1-1	TGTGCCAGCAGCCCGGAGACAGGGGGTCGTGTGGGCACTGAAGCTTTCTTT	CASSPETGGRVGTEAFF
-	TRBD2	TRBV5-1	TRBJ2-7	TGCGCCAGCAGGCGGACTAGCGGGAGTGACGAGCAGTACTTC	CASRRTSGSDEQYF
-	TRBD2	TRBV5-4	TRBJ2-1	TGTGCCAGCAGTTCCCCGACTAGCGGGAGGATGAATGAGCAGTTCTTC	CASSSPTSGRMNEQFF
-	-	TRBV4-3	TRBJ2-7	TGCGCCAGCAGCCATTCCGGAGGCCGTACCTACGAGCAGTACTTC	CASSHSGGRTYEQYF
-	TRBD2	TRBV19	TRBJ2-5	TGTGCCAGTATTGGGAGGGGCTATGAGACCCAGTACTTC	CASIGRGYETQYF
-	TRBD2	TRBV11-3	TRBJ2-7	TGTGCCAGCAGCCGCGGACTAGCGGGGGACGAGCAGTACTTC	CASSRGLAGDEQYF
-	TRBD1	TRBV30	TRBJ1-6	TGTGCCTGGAGTACGGGACAGGGGAATTCACCCCTCCACTTT	CAWSTGQGNSPLHF
-	-	TRBV2	TRBJ2-3	TGTGCCAGCAGTGAAATAGAACAGATAACAGATACGCAGTATTTT	CASSEIEQITDTQYF
-	TRBD1	TRBV28	TRBJ2-7	TGTGCCAGCAGCACTGACAGGGTCCTCTCCTACGAGCAGTACTTC	CASSTDRVLSYEQYF
-	TRBD1	TRBV15	TRBJ2-7	TGTGCCACGAGCGGGACAGGGATACACGAGCAGTACTTC	CATSGTGIHEQYF
-	TRBD2	TRBV4-2	TRBJ2-1	TGTGCCAGCAGCCATCTAGCGGGAGGGAACTACAATGAGCAGTTCTTC	CASSHLAGGNYNEQFF
-	TRBD1	TRBV5-1	TRBJ2-7	TGCGCCAGCAGCTTGATCCTGACAGGGGGACTCAGCGAGCAGTACTTC	CASSLILTGGLSEQYF
-	TRBD2	TRBV6-4	TRBJ2-1	TGTGCCAGCAGTGGGACTAGCGGGAGCAGTAATGAGCAGTTCTTC	CASSGTSGSSNEQFF
-	-	TRBV9	TRBJ1-1	TGTGCCAGCAGCGTAGAGGGAGGGTTTGGCACTGAAGCTTTCTTT	CASSVEGGFGTEAFF
-	TRBD2	TRBV13	TRBJ2-2	TGTGCCAGCAGCTCTGAGGGGACTAGTGGCGGGGAGCTGTTTTTT	CASSSEGTSGGELFF
-	TRBD1	TRBV6-6	TRBJ1-2	TGTGCCAGCAGTCGGGACAGGACCCGGATGGACTATGGCTACACCTTC	CASSRDRTRMDYGYTF
-	-	TRBV7-3	TRBJ2-2	TGTGCCAGCAGCCTCAGACGGGGGAATATCGGGGAGCTGTTTTTT	CASSLRRGNIGELFF
-	-	TRBV2	TRBJ1-1	TGTGCCAGCGTAAGGCAGGGGTACACTGAAGCTTTCTTT	CASVRQGYTEAFF
few	-	TRBV7-9	TRBJ1-2	TGTGCCAGCAGCTCTCCAGGGGTTTACGGCTACACCTTC	CASSSPGVYGYTF
-	-	TRBV7-8	TRBJ1-3	TGTGCCAGCAGCTTAGCTTTGGGGAGGACTGGAAACACCATATATTTT	CASSLALGRTGNTIYF
-	TRBD1	TRBV9	TRBJ2-3	TGTGCCAGCAGCGGAACAGGGGTGAGCACAGATACGCAGTATTTT	CASSGTGVSTDTQYF
-	TRBD2	TRBV15	TRBJ2-5	TGTGCCACCAGCAGTGGCGGGACTAGCGGGAGCCAAGAGACCCAGTACTTC	CATSSGGTSGSQETQYF
-	TRBD1	TRBV6-1	TRBJ1-4	TGTGCCAGCACCCAGATGACAGGGTCTAATGAAAAACTGTTTTTT	CASTQMTGSNEKLFF
many	TRBD2	TRBV4-2	TRBJ2-3	TGTGCCAGCAGCCAGGAAGTAGCGGGAGGGACAGATACGCAGTATTTT	CASSQEVAGGTDTQYF
-	-	TRBV29-1	TRBJ2-3	TGCAGCGTTGAAGATCAGGCCGGGGGTACGCAGTATTTT	CSVEDQAGGTQYF
-	TRBD1	TRBV5-1	TRBJ2-2	TGCGCCAGCAGCGGAGGACAGGGGGCGAGGGCCGGGGAGCTGTTTTTT	CASSGGQGARAGELFF
-	-	TRBV6-5	TRBJ2-7	TGTGCCAGCAGGGGGGGCGGGAGTGGCTACGAGCAGTACTTC	CASRGGGSGYEQYF
-	TRBD2	TRBV7-2	TRBJ2-7	TGTGCCAGCAGCTTCGGGACTAGCGGGGGGGCCGGCGAGCAGTACTTC	CASSFGTSGGAGEQYF
once	-	TRBV7-2	TRBJ2-3	TGTGCCAGCAGTTATTACACAGATACGCAGTATTTT	CASSYYTDTQYF